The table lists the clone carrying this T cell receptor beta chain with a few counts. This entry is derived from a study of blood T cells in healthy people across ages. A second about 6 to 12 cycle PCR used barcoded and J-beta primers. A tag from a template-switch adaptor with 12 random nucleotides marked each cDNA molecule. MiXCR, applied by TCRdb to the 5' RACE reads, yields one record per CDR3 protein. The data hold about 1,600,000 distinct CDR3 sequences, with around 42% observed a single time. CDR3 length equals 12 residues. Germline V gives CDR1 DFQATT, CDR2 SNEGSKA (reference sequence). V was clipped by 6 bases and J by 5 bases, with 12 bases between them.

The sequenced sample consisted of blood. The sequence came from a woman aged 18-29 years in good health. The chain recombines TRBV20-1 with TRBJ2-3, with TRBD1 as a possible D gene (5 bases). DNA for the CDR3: TGCAGTGCGGATAGCAGGGTAGATACGCAGTATTTT. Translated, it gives CSADSRVDTQYF.